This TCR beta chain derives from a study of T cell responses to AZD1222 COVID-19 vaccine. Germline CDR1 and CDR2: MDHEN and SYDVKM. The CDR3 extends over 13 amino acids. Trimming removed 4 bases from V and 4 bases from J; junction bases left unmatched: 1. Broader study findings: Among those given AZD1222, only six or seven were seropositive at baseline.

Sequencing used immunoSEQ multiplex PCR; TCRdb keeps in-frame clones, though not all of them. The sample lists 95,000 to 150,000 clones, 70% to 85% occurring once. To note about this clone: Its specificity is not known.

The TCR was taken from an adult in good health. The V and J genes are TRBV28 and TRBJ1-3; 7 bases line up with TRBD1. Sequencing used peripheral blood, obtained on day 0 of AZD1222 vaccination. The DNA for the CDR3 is TGTGCCAGCAGTTGGGACAGAGGAAACACCATATATTTT. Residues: CASSWDRGNTIYF. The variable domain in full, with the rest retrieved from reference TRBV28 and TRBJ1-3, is DVKVTQSSRYLVKRTGEKVFLECVQDMDHENMFWYRQDPGLGLRLIYFSYDVKMKEKGDIPEGYSVSREKKERFSLILESASTNQTSMYLCASSWDRGNTIYFGEGSWLTVV.